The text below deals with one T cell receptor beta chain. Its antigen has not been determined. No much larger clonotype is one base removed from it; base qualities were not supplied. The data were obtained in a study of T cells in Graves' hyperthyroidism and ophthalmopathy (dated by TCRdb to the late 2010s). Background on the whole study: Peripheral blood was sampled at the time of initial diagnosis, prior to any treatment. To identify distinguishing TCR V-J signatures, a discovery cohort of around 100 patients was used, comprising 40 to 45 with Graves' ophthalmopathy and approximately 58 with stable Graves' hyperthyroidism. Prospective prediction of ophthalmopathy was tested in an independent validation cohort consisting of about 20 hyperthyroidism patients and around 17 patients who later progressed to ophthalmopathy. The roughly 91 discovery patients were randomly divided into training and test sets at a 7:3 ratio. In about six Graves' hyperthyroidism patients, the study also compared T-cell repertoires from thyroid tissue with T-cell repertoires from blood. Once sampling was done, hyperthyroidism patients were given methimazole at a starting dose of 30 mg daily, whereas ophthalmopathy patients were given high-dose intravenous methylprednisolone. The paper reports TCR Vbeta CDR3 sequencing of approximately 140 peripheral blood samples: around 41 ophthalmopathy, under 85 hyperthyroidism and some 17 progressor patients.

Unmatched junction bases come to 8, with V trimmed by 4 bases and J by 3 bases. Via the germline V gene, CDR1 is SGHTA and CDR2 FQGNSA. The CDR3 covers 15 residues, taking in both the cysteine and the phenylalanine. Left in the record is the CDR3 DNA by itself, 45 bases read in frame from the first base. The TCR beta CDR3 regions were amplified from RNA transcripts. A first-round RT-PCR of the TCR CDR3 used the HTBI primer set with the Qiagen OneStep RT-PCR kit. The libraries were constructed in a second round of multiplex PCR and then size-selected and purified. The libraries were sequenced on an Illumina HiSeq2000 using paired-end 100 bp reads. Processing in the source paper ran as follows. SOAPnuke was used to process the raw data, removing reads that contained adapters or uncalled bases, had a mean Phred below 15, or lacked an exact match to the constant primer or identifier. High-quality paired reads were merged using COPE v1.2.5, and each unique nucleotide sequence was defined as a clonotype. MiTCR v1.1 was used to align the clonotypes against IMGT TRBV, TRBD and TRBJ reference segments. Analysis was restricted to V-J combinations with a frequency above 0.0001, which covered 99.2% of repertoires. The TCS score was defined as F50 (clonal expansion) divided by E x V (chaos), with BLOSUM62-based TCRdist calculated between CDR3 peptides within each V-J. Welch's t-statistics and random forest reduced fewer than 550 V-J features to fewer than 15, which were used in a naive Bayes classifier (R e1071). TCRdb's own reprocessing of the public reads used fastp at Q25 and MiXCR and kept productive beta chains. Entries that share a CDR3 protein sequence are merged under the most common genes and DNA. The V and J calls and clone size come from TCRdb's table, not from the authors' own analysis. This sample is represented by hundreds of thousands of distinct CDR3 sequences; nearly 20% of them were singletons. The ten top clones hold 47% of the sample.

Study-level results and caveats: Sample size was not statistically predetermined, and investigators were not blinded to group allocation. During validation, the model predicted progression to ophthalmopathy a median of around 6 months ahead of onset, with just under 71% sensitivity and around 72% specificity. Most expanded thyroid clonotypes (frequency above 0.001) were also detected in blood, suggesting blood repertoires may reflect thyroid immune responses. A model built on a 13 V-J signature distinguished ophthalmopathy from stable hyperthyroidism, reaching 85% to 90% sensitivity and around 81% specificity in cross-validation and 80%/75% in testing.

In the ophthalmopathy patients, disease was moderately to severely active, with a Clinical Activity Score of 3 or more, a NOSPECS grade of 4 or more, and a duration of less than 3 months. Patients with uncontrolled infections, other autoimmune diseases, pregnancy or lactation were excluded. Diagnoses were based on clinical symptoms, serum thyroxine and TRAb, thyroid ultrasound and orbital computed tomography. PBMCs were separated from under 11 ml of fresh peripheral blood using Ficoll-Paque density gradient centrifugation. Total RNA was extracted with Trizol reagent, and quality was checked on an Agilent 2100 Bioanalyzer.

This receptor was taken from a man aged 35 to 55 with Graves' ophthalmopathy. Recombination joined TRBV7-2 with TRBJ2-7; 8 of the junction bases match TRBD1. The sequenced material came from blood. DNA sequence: TGTGCCAGCAGCTACTCGACAGGGGCCCTCTACGAGCAGTACTTC. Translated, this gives CASSYSTGALYEQYF.